The clone carrying this T cell receptor (beta chain) appeared a single time. The data derive from a study of blood T cell repertoires in COVID-19. The data were produced by immunoSEQ multiplex PCR, yet TCRdb's version contains in-frame clones alone and is incomplete. This table has under 170,000 clones, 75% to 90% appearing once. Germline CDR1 and CDR2: SGHTA and FQGTGA. V lost 5 bases to trimming and J lost 6 bases; unmatched junction nucleotides: 4. This CDR3 comprises 13 residues. The sample was peripheral blood. The source is a man between 65 and 79 years old with acute or convalescent COVID-19. The chain employs TRBV7-3 and TRBJ1-2; 9 bases map to TRBD1. Here the CDR3 DNA reads TGTGCCAGCAGCAACAGACAGGGGGATGGCTACACCTTC. Protein sequence: CASSNRQGDGYTF.